These 2 T cell receptor beta chains came from one sample sequenced in a study of shared T cell receptors in the human thymus. Libraries were prepared by immunoSEQ multiplex PCR; TCRdb keeps only in-frame clonotypes and omits some of them. This sample has hundreds of thousands of clones, with roughly 86% found just once. These sequences were also reported in another study, on human thymus T cells.

Sample: thymocytes. These receptor sequences come from a boy in the first two years of life with a congenital heart defect.

The chain employs TRBV27 and TRBJ2-3; 10 nucleotides line up with TRBD2. The CDR3 covers 16 residues. Losses at the gene ends were 6 bases for V and 0 bases for J; bases not matched to a gene: 6. Germline lookup yields CDR1 MNHEY and CDR2 SMNVEV (reference sequence). CDR3 protein: CASRASGGASTDTQYF. In DNA form, the CDR3 reads TGTGCCAGCAGGGCTAGCGGGGGAGCTAGCACAGATACGCAGTATTTT.

Comments on this clone: The same CDR3 arises from other DNA sequences in this sample as well. The V gene is TRBV7-2, the J gene TRBJ2-7, with 9 bases lining up with TRBD1. Germline V gives CDR1 SGHTA, CDR2 FQGNSA. V gave up 3 bases and J gave up 4 bases; unmatched junction bases: 4. This CDR3 has 14 residues. Here the CDR3 DNA reads TGTGCCAGCAGCTTGGGACAGGGAGAGTACGAGCAGTACTTC. Its translation is CASSLGQGEYEQYF.